This TCR beta chain was recorded in a study of vaccination and CD4 T cells after COVID-19. Regarding the study as a whole: Analysis of convalescent patients found that 304 of 307 vaccine-specific clones were spike mono-reactive.

The Oncomine TCR Beta short-read assay generated sequence data from the DNA of cultured CD4+ T cells. TCRdb reprocessed the PCR reads via MiXCR and lists one record per CDR3 protein. Of 9,600 or so distinct CDR3 sequences in the sample, around 48% are singletons; the top ten hold about 18%. Treatment: roughly 10-day PBMC culture with coronavirus spike peptide pools or control peptides (ViraFEST assay). It was before the COVID-19 pandemic (2011-2018) that the unexposed donor's CD4+ T cells were collected. Trimming cost V 3 bases and J 0 bases, with 10 bases left between them. CDR3 length: 15 amino acids. Germline loops: CDR1 SEHNR, CDR2 FQNEAQ (reference sequence). Concerning this clonotype: The antigen remains unidentified.

This sequence was found in a human donor in good health. Material for sequencing was CD4+ T cells from blood, cultured in vitro. This chain connects TRBV7-9 to TRBJ2-3; D is undetermined. CDR3 amino acids: CASSLTKASTDTQYF. The CDR3 DNA sequence: TGTGCCAGCAGCTTGACGAAAGCTAGCACAGATACGCAGTATTTT.